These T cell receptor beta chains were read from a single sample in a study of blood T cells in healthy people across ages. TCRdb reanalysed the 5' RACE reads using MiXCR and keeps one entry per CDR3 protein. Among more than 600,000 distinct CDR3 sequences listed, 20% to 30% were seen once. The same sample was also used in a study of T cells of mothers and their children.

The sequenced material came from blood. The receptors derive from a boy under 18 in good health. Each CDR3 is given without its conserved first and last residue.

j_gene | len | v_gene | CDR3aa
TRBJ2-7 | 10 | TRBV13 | ASSGNAYEQY
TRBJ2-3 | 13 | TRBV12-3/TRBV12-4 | ASTPGQGSTDTQY
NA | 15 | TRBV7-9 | ASSTGTGTGFPETQY
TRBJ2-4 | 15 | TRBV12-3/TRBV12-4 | ASSPTDFAVAKNIQY
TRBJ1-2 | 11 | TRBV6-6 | ASRPWGEGGYT
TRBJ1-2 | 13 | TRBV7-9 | ASSLATGNDYGYT
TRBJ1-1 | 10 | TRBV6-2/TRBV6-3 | ASSSSETGAF
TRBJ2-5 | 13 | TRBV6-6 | ASSYSPRSQETQY
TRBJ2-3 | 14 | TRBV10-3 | AISEPARGSADTQY
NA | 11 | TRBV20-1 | SARLAGVDEQF
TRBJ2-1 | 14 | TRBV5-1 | ASSLATGGAYNEQF
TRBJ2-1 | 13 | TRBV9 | ASRPTSGAEDEQF
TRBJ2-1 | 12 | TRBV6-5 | ASSPDYYYNEQF
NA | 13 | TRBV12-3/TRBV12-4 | ASSLDGGEKETQY
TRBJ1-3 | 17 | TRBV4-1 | ASSHLHAPGGALGNTIY
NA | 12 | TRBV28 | ASSLAGARNEQF
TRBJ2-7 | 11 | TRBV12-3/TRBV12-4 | ASRSSGGYEQY
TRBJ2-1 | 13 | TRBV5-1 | ASSRSEIGYNEQF
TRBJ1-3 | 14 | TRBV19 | VSTGDRTSSGNTIY
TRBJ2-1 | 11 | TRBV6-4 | ASSDEGYNEQF
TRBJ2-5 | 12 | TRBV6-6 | ASSYTSKEETRY
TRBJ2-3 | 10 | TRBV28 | ASRHRGTTQY
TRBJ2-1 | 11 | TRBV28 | ASIAEGSSEQF
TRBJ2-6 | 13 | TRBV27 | ASSPDRAGANVLT
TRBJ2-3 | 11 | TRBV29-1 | SGSTGFGDTQY
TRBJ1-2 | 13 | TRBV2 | ASSEGVGANYGYT
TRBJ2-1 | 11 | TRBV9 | ASSVGAGNEQF
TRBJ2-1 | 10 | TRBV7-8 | ASREGNNEQF
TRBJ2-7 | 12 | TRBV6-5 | ASSPYRGIYEQY
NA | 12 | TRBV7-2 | ASSTRQGRDEQF
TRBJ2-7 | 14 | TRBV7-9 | ASSLVGGRALNEQY
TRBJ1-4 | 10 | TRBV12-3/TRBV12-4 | ASRTGTPKLF
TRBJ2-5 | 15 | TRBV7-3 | ASSLTFVPAGEETQY
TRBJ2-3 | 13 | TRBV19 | ASSLRTGFTDTQY
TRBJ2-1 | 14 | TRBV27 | ASSFPGGNSYNEQF
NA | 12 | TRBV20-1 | SARDLLGGNEQF
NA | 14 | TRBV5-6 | ASSLGGGEWSYEQY
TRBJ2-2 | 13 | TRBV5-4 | ASSGSGGESGELF
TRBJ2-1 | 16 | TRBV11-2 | ASSLIPAGEMKYNEQF
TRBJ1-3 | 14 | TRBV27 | ATGGGGAHSGNTIY
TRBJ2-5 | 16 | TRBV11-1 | ASSLGRWALAGEETQY